This TCR beta chain was sequenced in a study of blood T cell repertoires in COVID-19. V shed 6 bases, J shed 4 bases, and the junction held 5 bases outside the gene matches. Germline V gives CDR1 SGHTA, CDR2 FQGNSA. This CDR3 contains 13 residues. In this sample, this clone turned up once. TCRdb's table, derived via immunoSEQ multiplex PCR, lists solely in-frame clones and lacks some. The repertoire has about 250,000 clones, nearly 90% of them found once; the top ten carry about 2.1%. Material for sequencing was peripheral blood. The receptor comes from a woman between 35 and 50 years old who had recovered from COVID-19. The rearrangement uses TRBV7-2 and TRBJ1-1; 7 bases agree with TRBD1. Here the CDR3 DNA reads TGTGCCAGCAGGCTGACAGGGACCACTGAAGCTTTCTTT. Its protein is CASRLTGTTEAFF. The whole variable domain, filled in from reference TRBV7-2 and TRBJ1-1, reads GAGVSQSPSNKVTEKGKDVELRCDPISGHTALYWYRQSLGQGLEFLIYFQGNSAPDKSGLPSDRFSAERTGGSVSTLTIQRTQQEDSAVYLCASRLTGTTEAFFGQGTRLTVV.